These 4 T cell receptor beta chains were sequenced from one sample in a study of beta chain features in type 1 diabetes. Study-level findings and limits: When Type 1 diabetes patients were examined, their TCRB CDR3s proved moderately but significantly shorter in all four CD4+ subsets.

All of the isolated RNA was reverse transcribed, so expressed TCRB transcripts were sequenced. Clones were read by immunoSEQ multiplex PCR, and TCRdb kept only the in-frame ones, dropping some. The data contain over 300,000 clones, 9.3% of them singletons. These receptors have no identified antigens. The material sequenced was central memory CD4+ T cells from blood. The receptor source for this set is a man aged 25-45 years with type 1 diabetes.

The chain recombines TRBV7-6 with TRBJ2-7; D gene uncertain. Trimming took 1 base from V and 3 from J, leaving 13 bases between them. The CDR3 has 15 residues. The V gene's germline CDR1 is SGHVS and CDR2 FNYEAQ. CDR3 nucleotide sequence: TGTGCCAGCAGCTTAGGGCAGGCTCATTTCTACGAGCAGTACTTC. Translated: CASSLGQAHFYEQYF.

This clone was counted a few times. The same CDR3 also results from other DNA sequences found in this sample. V usage is TRBV9 and J usage is TRBJ1-1, with D perhaps TRBD1 (6 bases). V lost 1 base, J lost 1 base, and 8 bases lay in between. Germline V gene sequence: CDR1 SGDLS, CDR2 YYNGEE. The CDR3 has 14 residues. CDR3 in amino acids: CASSVQGQNTEAFF. CDR3 nucleotide sequence: TGTGCCAGCAGCGTACAGGGGCAGAACACTGAAGCTTTCTTT.

V and J are TRBV30 and TRBJ2-7, with D possibly matching TRBD2 (5 bases). V lost 0 bases, J lost 7 bases, and 13 bases lay in between. Per the germline V gene, CDR1 is GTSNPN and CDR2 is SVGIG (reference sequence). This CDR3 is built from 13 residues. CDR3 bases: TGTGCCTGGAGTGTACGAACCGGAGGAGAGCAGTACTTC. Its translation: CAWSVRTGGEQYF.

The chain combines TRBV5-6 with TRBJ1-6, with 7 bases matching TRBD1. The V and J ends lost 4 bases and 7 bases, in that order; junction bases with no gene match: 5. The CDR3 has 14 residues. Germline CDR1 SGHDT, CDR2 YYEEEE. CDR3 residues: CASSPKDRNSPLHF. In nucleotides, the CDR3 is TGTGCCAGCAGCCCTAAGGACAGGAATTCACCCCTCCACTTT.